This entry features one TCR beta chain sequence. Its specificity is not known. Reprocessing the 5' RACE reads, TCRdb reports a single entry for every CDR3 protein and omits DNA. Its listing shows about 420,000 distinct CDR3 sequences. Someone took a 2.5 ml blood sample from each of the donors. The source of the sample is a study of monozygotic twins with inflammatory bowel disease. Findings of the study overall: TCRbeta diversity (inverse Simpson) was lower in IBD patients than in healthy co-twins. Especially with disease activity, IBD patients had fewer clonotypes in common with others than healthy twins did.

This CDR3 contains 15 residues. Germline V gene lookup returns CDR1 SGHAT and CDR2 FQNNGV. This TCR was recovered from a human donor with ulcerative colitis or Crohn's disease, or a healthy co-twin of an affected twin (not recorded which). This chain joins TRBV11-2 and TRBJ1-2; TCRdb calls TRBD1, which cannot be checked without DNA. The specimen was blood. The CDR3 sequence: CASSLEWTAFYGYTF.